The rows below give T cell receptor beta chains drawn from one sample of a study of cytomegalovirus exposure and HLA in healthy donors. Repertoires were generated with immunoSEQ multiplex PCR, while TCRdb's copy carries only in-frame clones and drops some. The sample shows about 62,000 clones, 70% to 90% of them seen only once. The sequenced material came from PBMCs. Receptors originate from a woman in her twenties or thirties in good health and CMV-seronegative. The CDR3 runs from the conserved cysteine through the conserved F or W. A D gene is named only where the DNA matches it firmly. For some rows the clone size is stated as once, few or many, or as a class when expanded; others skip it.

v_gene	d_gene	j_gene	abundance	CDR3aa	CDR3nt
TRBV5-6	TRBD1	TRBJ1-5	-	CASSFGTGGNQPQHF	TGTGCCAGCAGCTTTGGGACAGGGGGAAATCAGCCCCAGCATTTT
TRBV9	-	TRBJ1-6	-	CASSAKWSSYNSPLHF	TGTGCCAGCAGCGCCAAATGGAGCTCCTATAATTCACCCCTCCACTTT
TRBV18	TRBD1	TRBJ2-6	-	CASSLGQGPSGANVLTF	TGTGCCAGCTCACTAGGACAGGGTCCCTCTGGGGCCAACGTCCTGACTTTC
TRBV2	TRBD1	TRBJ2-6	once	CASSVLYPGQGTAGANVLTF	TGTGCCAGCAGTGTCTTATATCCGGGACAGGGGACCGCTGGGGCCAACGTCCTGACTTTC
TRBV27	TRBD1	TRBJ1-6	-	CASSFGTGVGSPLHF	TGTGCCAGCAGTTTTGGCACAGGGGTAGGTTCACCCCTCCACTTT
TRBV14	-	TRBJ1-1	-	CASSRVRVTEAFF	TGTGCCAGCAGCCGCGTCAGGGTCACTGAAGCTTTCTTT
TRBV2	TRBD1	TRBJ1-1	-	CASNRQGRTEAFF	TGTGCCAGCAACAGACAGGGGAGAACTGAAGCTTTCTTT
TRBV4-1	-	TRBJ1-3	-	CASSQRTSGNTIYF	TGCGCCAGCAGCCAACGGACATCTGGAAACACCATATATTTT
TRBV5-1	-	TRBJ1-2	-	CASSLDGGHGYTF	TGCGCCAGCAGCCTGGACGGGGGACATGGCTACACCTTC
TRBV28	-	TRBJ2-7	-	CASSFDRDSSYEQYF	TGTGCCAGCAGTTTCGATCGCGATAGCTCCTACGAGCAGTACTTC
TRBV6-5	-	TRBJ2-7	-	CASSNPNYEQYF	TGTGCCAGCAGTAATCCCAACTACGAGCAGTACTTC
TRBV19	TRBD1	TRBJ1-6	-	CASSTVGTGGSPLHF	TGTGCCAGTAGTACGGTCGGGACAGGGGGTTCACCCCTCCACTTT
TRBV19	TRBD1	TRBJ1-1	-	CASSRTGGGTEAFF	TGTGCCAGTAGTCGCACAGGGGGGGGCACTGAAGCTTTCTTT
TRBV10-3	TRBD1	TRBJ1-5	-	CAISDSGTASEPQHF	TGTGCCATCAGTGACTCCGGGACAGCCTCGGAGCCCCAGCATTTT
TRBV19	-	TRBJ1-1	-	CASSITRSDTEAFF	TGTGCCAGTAGTATTACCAGAAGCGACACTGAAGCTTTCTTT
TRBV6-1	TRBD1	TRBJ1-1	-	CASSEDREPFF	TGTGCCAGCAGTGAGGACAGGGAGCCTTTCTTT
TRBV6-1	-	TRBJ2-7	-	CASSPSAPAREQYF	TGTGCCAGCAGTCCCTCGGCTCCGGCGAGGGAGCAGTACTTC
TRBV12-5	TRBD2	TRBJ2-5	few	CASGPGLAGGQETQYF	TGTGCTAGTGGTCCGGGACTAGCGGGGGGGCAGGAGACCCAGTACTTC
TRBV15	-	TRBJ2-3	-	CATSRVTGNTQYF	TGTGCCACCAGCAGGGTTACGGGAAATACGCAGTATTTT
TRBV28	TRBD1	TRBJ2-2	-	CASSLQGANTGELFF	TGTGCCAGCAGTTTACAGGGGGCAAACACCGGGGAGCTGTTTTTT
TRBV7-2	TRBD1	TRBJ1-6	-	CASSSDRGSTLHF	TGTGCCAGCAGCTCGGACAGGGGGAGCACCCTCCACTTT
TRBV7-8	TRBD1	TRBJ1-2	-	CASSPGLTGKVMNGYTF	TGTGCCAGCAGCCCAGGACTGACAGGGAAGGTTATGAATGGCTACACCTTC
TRBV29-1	TRBD1	TRBJ1-1	few	CSATGGRTEAFF	TGCAGCGCTACAGGGGGTCGAACTGAAGCTTTCTTT
TRBV18	-	TRBJ1-1	-	CASSPLTQVNTEAFF	TGTGCCAGCTCACCACTAACACAGGTGAACACTGAAGCTTTCTTT
TRBV20-1	-	TRBJ1-2	-	CSASDIYGYTF	TGCAGTGCTAGCGACATCTATGGCTACACCTTC
TRBV11-1	-	TRBJ1-2	-	CASSARVVALGYTF	TGTGCCAGCAGCGCCCGAGTGGTCGCGCTCGGCTACACCTTC
TRBV7-9	-	TRBJ2-7	-	CASSLSGQAYEQYF	TGTGCCAGCAGCTTATCGGGACAAGCCTACGAGCAGTACTTC
TRBV28	-	TRBJ1-4	-	CASSSIIQGSNEKLFF	TGTGCCAGCAGTTCAATTATACAGGGTTCCAATGAAAAACTGTTTTTT
TRBV19	TRBD1	TRBJ2-1	once	CASSVTGGLNEQFF	TGTGCCAGTAGTGTGACAGGGGGCTTGAATGAGCAGTTCTTC
TRBV6-1	TRBD1	TRBJ2-7	-	CASRPTGSSYEQYF	TGTGCCAGCAGGCCGACAGGGAGCTCCTACGAGCAGTACTTC
TRBV4-3	-	TRBJ2-1	-	CASSQDHAGAHNEQFF	TGCGCCAGCAGCCAAGATCATGCGGGGGCCCACAATGAGCAGTTCTTC
TRBV29-1	-	TRBJ2-4	-	CSVTRTKRNIQYF	TGCAGCGTAACCCGGACTAAACGAAACATTCAGTACTTC
TRBV4-2	TRBD1	TRBJ2-1	-	CASSPYGQGKNNEQFF	TGTGCCAGCAGCCCCTATGGACAGGGAAAGAACAATGAGCAGTTCTTC
TRBV29-1	-	TRBJ1-1	once	CSVDGRAGAEAFF	TGCAGCGTTGATGGCCGAGCAGGGGCTGAAGCTTTCTTT
TRBV21-1	-	TRBJ2-7	few	CASSKAPGQGHEQYF	TGTGCCAGCAGCAAAGCACCGGGACAGGGACACGAGCAGTACTTC
TRBV9	TRBD1	TRBJ1-1	-	CASSVGWTGRTEAFF	TGTGCCAGCAGCGTAGGGTGGACAGGGAGGACTGAAGCTTTCTTT
TRBV11-2	-	TRBJ1-2	-	CASSLVTGQPYGYTF	TGTGCCAGCAGCTTAGTCACCGGACAGCCTTATGGCTACACCTTC
TRBV5-8	TRBD1	TRBJ1-5	-	CASTTGQGRNQPQHF	TGTGCCAGCACCACGGGACAGGGTCGGAATCAGCCCCAGCATTTT
TRBV27	TRBD2	TRBJ2-3	-	CASRTLADLFTDTQYF	TGTGCCAGCAGGACACTAGCGGACCTTTTCACAGATACGCAGTATTTT
TRBV6-5	-	TRBJ1-1	-	CASKQRAGTEAFF	TGTGCCAGCAAACAACGAGCGGGGACTGAAGCTTTCTTT
TRBV9	TRBD1	TRBJ1-4	-	CASSVGSGTGANEKLFF	TGTGCCAGCAGCGTAGGCAGTGGGACAGGGGCTAATGAAAAACTGTTTTTT
TRBV11-3	-	TRBJ1-3	-	CASSLVVGNTIYF	TGTGCCAGCAGCTTAGTAGTTGGAAACACCATATATTTT
TRBV7-6	-	TRBJ2-5	-	CASSLEGFGHLREETQYF	TGTGCCAGCAGCTTAGAGGGGTTTGGACATCTACGGGAAGAGACCCAGTACTTC
TRBV2	-	TRBJ1-2	-	CASTWDKNYGYTF	TGTGCCAGCACGTGGGACAAAAACTATGGCTACACCTTC
TRBV6-1	-	TRBJ2-7	few	CASSDTSTGSSYEQYF	TGTGCCAGCAGTGATACCTCGACAGGAAGCTCCTACGAGCAGTACTTC
TRBV19	-	TRBJ1-6	-	CASSMEGPSYNSPLHF	TGTGCCAGTAGTATGGAGGGGCCCTCCTATAATTCACCCCTCCACTTT
TRBV7-8	-	TRBJ1-5	-	CASSSQEGYSNQPQHF	TGTGCCAGCAGCTCCCAAGAGGGCTATAGCAATCAGCCCCAGCATTTT
TRBV4-3	-	TRBJ1-2	-	CASSQELRGSYTF	TGCGCCAGCAGCCAAGAACTTAGGGGGTCCTACACCTTC
TRBV18	-	TRBJ2-3	few	CASSPIPGGTDTQYF	TGTGCCAGCTCACCAATTCCGGGGGGCACAGATACGCAGTATTTT
TRBV5-5	-	TRBJ2-7	-	CASSLSSGMSREQYF	TGTGCCAGCAGCCTAAGCTCGGGGATGTCTCGGGAGCAGTACTTC
TRBV5-6	-	TRBJ1-6	-	CASSLGWGYNSPLHF	TGTGCCAGCAGCCTCGGGTGGGGCTACAATTCACCCCTCCACTTT